This entry is about one T cell receptor (beta chain). Its antigen is currently unknown. These data originate in a study of T cell responses to AZD1222 COVID-19 vaccine. At the level of the study: Second-dose schedules of about 4 or about 12 weeks were combined. Study-wide results and caveats: It was only after the peak T cell response that any repertoires were sampled. Among AZD1222 vaccinees, only six or seven were seropositive at baseline. Two AZD1222 administrations were followed by greater Spike-specific TCR breadth and depth.

Clones were read by immunoSEQ multiplex PCR, and TCRdb kept only the in-frame ones, dropping some. This table holds about 130,000 clones, 85% to 90% found once. CDR3 length: 18 amino acids. CDR1 and CDR2 from the germline V gene are SGHRS and YFSETQ. V shed 0 bases and J 3 bases; nucleotides not matched to a gene: 10. This chain connects TRBV5-1 to TRBJ2-1, with 9 bases fitting TRBD2. This receptor was obtained from an adult in good health. The source was peripheral blood, collected on day 0 of AZD1222 vaccination. The CDR3, as DNA: TGCGCCAGCAGCTTGGTTAGCGGGAGCCTCGGTGGCTACAATGAGCAGTTCTTC. Translation: CASSLVSGSLGGYNEQFF.